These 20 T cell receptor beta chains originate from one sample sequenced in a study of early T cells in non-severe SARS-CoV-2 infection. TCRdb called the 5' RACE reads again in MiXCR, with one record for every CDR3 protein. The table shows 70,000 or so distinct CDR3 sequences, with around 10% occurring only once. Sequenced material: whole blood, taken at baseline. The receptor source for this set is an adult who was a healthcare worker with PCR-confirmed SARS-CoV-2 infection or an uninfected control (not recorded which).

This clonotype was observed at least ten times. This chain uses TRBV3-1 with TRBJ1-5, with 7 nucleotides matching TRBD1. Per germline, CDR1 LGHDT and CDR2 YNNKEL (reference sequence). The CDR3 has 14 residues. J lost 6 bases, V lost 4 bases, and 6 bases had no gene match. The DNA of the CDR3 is TGTGCCAGCAGCCCGACAGGGTGGCGTCAGCCCCAGCATTTT. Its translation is CASSPTGWRQPQHF.

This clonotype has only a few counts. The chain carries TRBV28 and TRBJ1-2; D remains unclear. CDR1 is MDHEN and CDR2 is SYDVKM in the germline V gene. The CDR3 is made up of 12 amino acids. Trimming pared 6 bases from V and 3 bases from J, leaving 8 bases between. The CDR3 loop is CASRNGDYGYTF. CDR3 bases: TGTGCCAGCAGGAACGGGGACTATGGCTACACCTTC.

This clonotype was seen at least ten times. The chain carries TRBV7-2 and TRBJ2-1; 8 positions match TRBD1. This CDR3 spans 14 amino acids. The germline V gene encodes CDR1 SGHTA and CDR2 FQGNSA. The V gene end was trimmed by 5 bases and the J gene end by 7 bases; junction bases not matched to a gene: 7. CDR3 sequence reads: CASSRRQGTNEQFF. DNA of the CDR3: TGTGCCAGCAGCCGTCGACAGGGGACGAATGAGCAGTTCTTC.

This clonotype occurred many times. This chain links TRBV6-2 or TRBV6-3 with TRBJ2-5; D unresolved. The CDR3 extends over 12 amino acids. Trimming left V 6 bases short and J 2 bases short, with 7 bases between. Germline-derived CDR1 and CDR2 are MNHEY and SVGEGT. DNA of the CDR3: TGTGCCAGCAGGCCAGATCAAGAGACCCAGTACTTC. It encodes CASRPDQETQYF.

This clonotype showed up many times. The CDR3 here is CASSPGQGDIQYF. CDR3 bases: TGTGCCAGCAGCCCCGGACAGGGGGACATTCAGTACTTC. The J gene is TRBJ2-4, the V gene TRBV11-2, with 10 bases aligning to TRBD1. Germline V gene data show CDR1 as SGHAT and CDR2 as FQNNGV. The CDR3 consists of 13 residues. J lost 8 bases, V lost 5 bases, and 3 bases had no gene match.

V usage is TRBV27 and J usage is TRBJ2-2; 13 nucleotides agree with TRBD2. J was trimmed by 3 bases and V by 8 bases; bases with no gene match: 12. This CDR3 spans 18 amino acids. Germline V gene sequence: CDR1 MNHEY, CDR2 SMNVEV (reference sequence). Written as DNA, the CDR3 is TGTGCCAGCGGGCGGACTAGCGGGGGCCAAATCTACACCGGGGAGCTGTTTTTT. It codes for CASGRTSGGQIYTGELFF.

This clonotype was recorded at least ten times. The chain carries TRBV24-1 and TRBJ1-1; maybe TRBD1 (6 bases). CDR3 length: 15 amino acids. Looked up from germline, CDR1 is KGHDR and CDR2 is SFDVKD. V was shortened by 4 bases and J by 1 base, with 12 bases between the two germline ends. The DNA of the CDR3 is TGTGCCACCAGTGAGTCAGGGGCTACGAACACTGAAGCTTTCTTT. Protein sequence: CATSESGATNTEAFF.

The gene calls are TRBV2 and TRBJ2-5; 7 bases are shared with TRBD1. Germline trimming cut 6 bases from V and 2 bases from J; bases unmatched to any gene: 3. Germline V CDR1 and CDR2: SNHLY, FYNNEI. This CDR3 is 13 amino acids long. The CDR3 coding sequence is TGTGCCAGCAGACTGGACAGGCAAGAGACCCAGTACTTC. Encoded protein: CASRLDRQETQYF.

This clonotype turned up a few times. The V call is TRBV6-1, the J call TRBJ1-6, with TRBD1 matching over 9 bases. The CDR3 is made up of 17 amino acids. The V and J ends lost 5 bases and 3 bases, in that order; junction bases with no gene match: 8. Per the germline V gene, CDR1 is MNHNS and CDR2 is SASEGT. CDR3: CASSRGTGNHYNSPLHF. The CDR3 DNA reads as TGTGCCAGCAGTCGTGGGACAGGGAATCACTATAATTCACCCCTCCACTTT.

CDR3 in amino acids: CASSLEQQAVPGYTF. In DNA form, the CDR3 reads TGTGCCAGCAGCTTAGAACAACAGGCCGTCCCTGGCTACACCTTC. The rearrangement uses TRBV11-3 and TRBJ1-2; TRBD1 might be the D (5 bases). This CDR3 spans 15 amino acids. V was cut by 0 bases and J by 7 bases, with 15 bases left in between. Germline assignment: CDR1 SGHNT and CDR2 YENEEA.

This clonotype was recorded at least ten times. CDR3 DNA: TGTGCCAGCAGTGCCCGGACAGGGTTCGAGCAGTACTTC. Translated: CASSARTGFEQYF. V is TRBV27 and J is TRBJ2-7, with 8 positions matching TRBD1. The CDR3 is 13 residues long. V gave up 5 bases and J gave up 6 bases; unmatched junction bases: 6. The germline CDR1 and CDR2 sequences are MNHEY and SMNVEV (reference sequence).

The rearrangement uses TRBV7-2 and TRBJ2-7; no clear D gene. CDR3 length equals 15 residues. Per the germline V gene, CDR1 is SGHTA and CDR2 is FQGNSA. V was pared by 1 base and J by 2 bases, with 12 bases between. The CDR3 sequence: CASSLVDGATYEQYF. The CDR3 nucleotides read TGTGCCAGCAGCTTAGTCGACGGAGCGACCTACGAGCAGTACTTC. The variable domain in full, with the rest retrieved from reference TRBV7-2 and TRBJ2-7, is GAGVSQSPSNKVTEKGKDVELRCDPISGHTALYWYRQSLGQGLEFLIYFQGNSAPDKSGLPSDRFSAERTGGSVSTLTIQRTQQEDSAVYLCASSLVDGATYEQYFGPGTRLTVT.

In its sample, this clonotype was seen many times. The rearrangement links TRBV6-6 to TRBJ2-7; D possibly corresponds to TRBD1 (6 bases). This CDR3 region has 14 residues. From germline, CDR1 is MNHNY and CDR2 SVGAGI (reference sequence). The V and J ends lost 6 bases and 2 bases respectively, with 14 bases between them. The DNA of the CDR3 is TGTGCCAGCAGATCACAGGGATCGGCCTACGAGCAGTACTTC. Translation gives CASRSQGSAYEQYF.

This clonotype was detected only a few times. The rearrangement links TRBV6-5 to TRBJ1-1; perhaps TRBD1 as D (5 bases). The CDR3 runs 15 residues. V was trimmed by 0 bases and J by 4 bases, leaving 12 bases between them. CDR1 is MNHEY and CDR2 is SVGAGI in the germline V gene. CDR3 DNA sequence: TGTGCCAGCAGTTACTCCCGACGGGGGAGCACTGAAGCTTTCTTT. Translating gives CASSYSRRGSTEAFF.

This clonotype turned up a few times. CDR3 nucleotides: TGTGCCAGCAGGCCGGACAGCGATTACTATGGCTACACCTTC. This codes for CASRPDSDYYGYTF. The rearrangement uses TRBV2 and TRBJ1-2; tentative D call: TRBD1 (6 bases). The CDR3 is made up of 14 amino acids. V was trimmed by 6 bases and J by 3 bases, leaving 14 bases between them. Germline V gene lookup returns CDR1 SNHLY and CDR2 FYNNEI.

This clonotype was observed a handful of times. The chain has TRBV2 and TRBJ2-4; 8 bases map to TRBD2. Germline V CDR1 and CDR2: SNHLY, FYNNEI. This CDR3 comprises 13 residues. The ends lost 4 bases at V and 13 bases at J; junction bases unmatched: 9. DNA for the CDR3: TGTGCCAGCAGTGCAGATACCGGGGGGGAGCAGTACTTC. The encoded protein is CASSADTGGEQYF.

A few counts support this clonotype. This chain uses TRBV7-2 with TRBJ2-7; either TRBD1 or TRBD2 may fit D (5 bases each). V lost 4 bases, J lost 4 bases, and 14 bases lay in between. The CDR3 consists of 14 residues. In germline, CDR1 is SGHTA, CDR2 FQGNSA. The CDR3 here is CASSWGTDAYEQYF. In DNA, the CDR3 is TGTGCCAGCAGCTGGGGGACGGACGCTTACGAGCAGTACTTC.

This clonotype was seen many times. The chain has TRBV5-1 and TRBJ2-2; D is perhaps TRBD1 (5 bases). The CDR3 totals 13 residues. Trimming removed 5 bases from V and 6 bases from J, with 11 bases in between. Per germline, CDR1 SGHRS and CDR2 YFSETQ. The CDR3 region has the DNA TGCGCCAGCAGTTCCGTGGGGCCCGGGGAGCTGTTTTTT. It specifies CASSSVGPGELFF. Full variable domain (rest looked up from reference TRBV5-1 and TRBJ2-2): KAGVTQTPRYLIKTRGQQVTLSCSPISGHRSVSWYQQTPGQGLQFLFEYFSETQRNKGNFPGRFSGRQFSNSRSEMNVSTLELGDSALYLCASSSVGPGELFFGEGSRLTVL.

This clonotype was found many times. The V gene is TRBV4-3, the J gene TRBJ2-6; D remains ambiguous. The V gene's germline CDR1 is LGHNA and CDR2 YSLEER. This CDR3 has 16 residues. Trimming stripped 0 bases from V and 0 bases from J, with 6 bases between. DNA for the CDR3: TGCGCCAGCAGCCAAGAGACACCCTCTGGGGCCAACGTCCTGACTTTC. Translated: CASSQETPSGANVLTF.

The CDR3 DNA reads TGCAGTGCTAGAGTCGAGGGCCGAGAGACCCAGTACTTC. Its protein product is CSARVEGRETQYF. V usage is TRBV20-1 and J usage is TRBJ2-5; D might be TRBD2 (5 bases). Germline CDR1 and CDR2: DFQATT and SNEGSKA (reference sequence). The CDR3 runs to 13 residues. V lost 1 base and J 4 bases, leaving 10 bases between the germline ends.